A single sample gave rise to the 26 T cell receptor beta chains below, sequenced in a study of CD8 T cells in Susac syndrome. Reverse transcription of roughly 0.5 to 1 ug RNA was performed with random hexamers. TCRdb re-analysed the immunoSEQ multiplex PCR reads in MiXCR, keeping a single row per CDR3 protein. Of about 110,000 distinct CDR3 sequences in the sample, around 94% were seen once. Source material: CD8+ T cells from PBMCs. The receptors were gathered from a human donor with Susac syndrome.

The V and J genes are TRBV6-5 and TRBJ2-7, with D perhaps TRBD1 (6 bases). Germline values: CDR1 MNHEY, CDR2 SVGAGI. The CDR3 consists of 14 residues. V shed 8 bases and J shed 2 bases, with 16 bases lying between them. CDR3 sequence: CASQPGHGPYEQYF. The CDR3, as DNA: TGTGCCAGCCAGCCGGGACATGGACCCTACGAGCAGTACTTC.

The chain has TRBV14 and TRBJ2-2, with a tentative D call TRBD1 (6 bases). Germline CDR1 reads SGHDN; CDR2 reads FVKESK. Deletions cut 6 bases from V and 3 bases from J, with 8 bases between. CDR3 size: 13 residues. The CDR3 protein is CASSQGYTGELFF. The CDR3 DNA reads as TGTGCCAGCAGTCAGGGGTACACCGGGGAGCTGTTTTTT.

This sequence joins TRBV5-1 and TRBJ2-5, with 11 nucleotides matching TRBD2. The trim removed 5 bases at V and 4 bases at J, leaving 1 base unmatched. The CDR3 contains 13 residues. Germline V CDR1 and CDR2: SGHRS, YFSETQ. The CDR3, as DNA: TGCGCCAGCAGGCTAGCGGGGGGAGAGACCCAGTACTTC. It yields the protein CASRLAGGETQYF.

This chain's CDR3 is CASSQDLQGYEQYF. The CDR3 region has the DNA TGTGCCAGCAGCCAAGACTTGCAGGGGTACGAGCAGTACTTC. V is TRBV3-1 and J is TRBJ2-7, with D perhaps TRBD1 (6 bases). CDR1 and CDR2 from the germline V gene are LGHDT and YNNKEL (reference sequence). This CDR3 has 14 residues. The V and J ends lost 0 bases and 4 bases respectively, with 10 bases between them.

The chain employs TRBV5-1 and TRBJ2-6; D is perhaps TRBD1 (5 bases). CDR1 is SGHRS and CDR2 is YFSETQ in the germline V gene. The germline V and J ends were trimmed by 0 bases and 2 bases, with 6 bases remaining between them. This CDR3 spans 15 amino acids. The CDR3, as DNA: TGCGCCAGCAGCTTGGAAGGGGCTGGGGCCAACGTCCTGACTTTC. It yields the protein CASSLEGAGANVLTF.

The rearrangement links TRBV6-5 to TRBJ1-1; D gene ambiguous. Between the trimmed V and J ends, which lost 2 bases and 2 bases, there was a span of 9 bases. The CDR3 is made up of 14 amino acids. Germline lookup yields CDR1 MNHEY and CDR2 SVGAGI. The CDR3 loop is CASSYRVGNTEAFF. CDR3 DNA sequence: TGTGCCAGCAGTTACAGGGTTGGTAACACTGAAGCTTTCTTT.

This clonotype is a singleton in its sample. CDR3 loop: CASSLSGQGQGFF. Written as DNA, the CDR3 is TGTGCCAGCAGCCTATCAGGGCAGGGTCAGGGGTTCTTC. The rearrangement joins TRBV4-2 to TRBJ2-1; D possibly corresponds to TRBD1 (5 bases). The CDR3 is made up of 13 amino acids. Germline V gene data show CDR1 as LGHNA and CDR2 as YNFKEQ. Trimming shortened V by 4 bases and J by 15 bases, and 19 bases separated the two germline ends.

This rearrangement joins TRBV20-1 to TRBJ1-5; D is perhaps TRBD1 (6 bases). V was pared by 0 bases and J by 7 bases, with 13 bases between. The CDR3 contains 14 residues. Germline V gene lookup returns CDR1 DFQATT and CDR2 SNEGSKA (reference sequence). The CDR3 DNA is TGCAGTGCTAGAGATATACAGGGTGGCCAGCCCCAGCATTTT. It is translated as CSARDIQGGQPQHF.

The chain recombines TRBV29-1 with TRBJ2-5; perhaps TRBD2 as D (7 bases). This CDR3 comprises 14 residues. Germline V gives CDR1 SQVTM, CDR2 ANQGSEA. Trimming pared 6 bases from V and 4 bases from J, leaving 18 bases between. The CDR3 DNA is TGCAGCGTGGGGGGGGCCACGGGGGGAGAGACCCAGTACTTC. It yields the protein CSVGGATGGETQYF.

V is TRBV25-1 and J is TRBJ2-1, with 7 bases lining up with TRBD2. The V gene end was trimmed by 6 bases and the J gene end by 3 bases; junction bases not matched to a gene: 5. The CDR3 is made up of 14 amino acids. Germline CDR1 is MGHDK and CDR2 is SYGVNS. The CDR3, as DNA: TGTGCCAGCAGCGGTAGGGAGGGCTACAATGAGCAGTTCTTC. Translation: CASSGREGYNEQFF.

This rearrangement joins TRBV20-1 to TRBJ1-2; D remains ambiguous. Trimming stripped 1 base from V and 5 bases from J, with 8 bases between. Germline values: CDR1 DFQATT, CDR2 SNEGSKA (reference sequence). CDR3 length: 12 amino acids. The CDR3 reads CSARGAGYGYTF. The CDR3 region has the DNA TGCAGTGCTAGAGGAGCCGGTTATGGCTACACCTTC.

This rearrangement joins TRBV27 to TRBJ2-2; TRBD1 matches at 8 bases. The V gene end was trimmed by 2 bases and the J gene end by 7 bases; junction bases not matched to a gene: 6. The germline V gene encodes CDR1 MNHEY and CDR2 SMNVEV (reference sequence). This CDR3 contains 15 residues. The CDR3 sequence: CASSLGQGADGELFF. As DNA, the CDR3 is TGTGCCAGCAGTTTAGGTCAGGGGGCAGACGGGGAGCTGTTTTTT.

This clonotype was seen only once. The rearrangement uses TRBV3-1 and TRBJ2-7; weak D call: TRBD2 (7 bases). The CDR3 spans 15 residues. The germline V gene encodes CDR1 LGHDT and CDR2 YNNKEL (reference sequence). Between the trimmed V and J ends, which lost 1 base and 1 base, there was a span of 11 bases. The CDR3 coding sequence is TGTGCCAGCAGCCAAGGGCGGGGGCCTTCCTACGAGCAGTACTTC. Its protein product is CASSQGRGPSYEQYF.

This clonotype is a singleton in its sample. The genes are TRBV29-1 and TRBJ1-2; 7 nucleotides agree with TRBD1. V lost 6 bases to trimming and J lost 4 bases; unmatched junction nucleotides: 5. Germline lookup yields CDR1 SQVTM and CDR2 ANQGSEA. The CDR3 contains 12 residues. CDR3 DNA: TGCAGCGTGGAGGGGGCGGTCTATGGCTACACCTTC. It specifies CSVEGAVYGYTF.

This CDR3 is CRETWCYGYTF. Here the CDR3 DNA reads TGCAGGGAGACCTGGTGCTATGGCTACACCTTC. J is TRBJ1-2 and V is TRBV20-1; D is ambiguous. Germline V gene sequence: CDR1 DFQATT, CDR2 SNEGSKA (reference sequence). CDR3 length equals 11 residues.

The chain employs TRBV7-8 and TRBJ1-5; weak D call: TRBD1 (6 bases). Germline values: CDR1 SGHVS, CDR2 FQNEAQ. V was cut by 5 bases and J by 5 bases, with 19 bases left in between. CDR3 length: 16 residues. CDR3 loop: CASSPEGGGAYQPQHF. The CDR3 coding sequence is TGTGCCAGCAGCCCCGAAGGGGGGGGCGCGTATCAGCCCCAGCATTTT.

The rearrangement joins TRBV14 to TRBJ2-5, with 8 bases aligning to TRBD1. The trim removed 1 base at V and 4 bases at J, leaving 11 bases unmatched. Germline loops: CDR1 SGHDN, CDR2 FVKESK. There are 17 residues in the CDR3. CDR3 nucleotides: TGTGCCAGCAGCCAAGGAATTGGAGAACAGGGGGGAGAGACCCAGTACTTC. Protein: CASSQGIGEQGGETQYF.

This rearrangement joins TRBV7-8 to TRBJ1-6, with TRBD1 matching 8 bases. J lost 8 bases, V lost 0 bases, and 21 bases had no gene match. The CDR3 has 21 amino acids. The V gene's germline CDR1 is SGHVS and CDR2 FQNEAQ. The CDR3 DNA is TGTGCCAGCAGCTTAGCGGGATCCGGGACAGGCGTCCTAGGGGCGGATTCACCCCTCCACTTT. Translated: CASSLAGSGTGVLGADSPLHF.

The chain uses TRBV6-6 and TRBJ1-3, with D hard to call. With 9 bases removed from V and 2 bases from J, the gap between germline ends came to 5 bases. Looked up from germline, CDR1 is MNHNY and CDR2 is SVGAGI (reference sequence). CDR3 length: 11 residues. This CDR3 reads CASVAGNTIYF. CDR3 nucleotide sequence: TGTGCCAGTGTCGCTGGAAACACCATATATTTT.

The chain has TRBV9 and TRBJ2-3, with D possibly being TRBD2 (7 bases). This CDR3 comprises 15 residues. Trimming took off 1 base at V and 5 bases at J, with 14 bases between the two ends. The germline V gene has CDR1 SGDLS and CDR2 YYNGEE. Here the CDR3 DNA reads TGTGCCAGCAGCGTAAGGGCGGGGGCAGGAGATACGCAGTATTTT. Its translation: CASSVRAGAGDTQYF.

V gene TRBV9 combines with J gene TRBJ2-2; D uncertain. V was pared by 2 bases and J by 1 base, with 12 bases between. This CDR3 has 16 amino acids. Germline loops: CDR1 SGDLS, CDR2 YYNGEE. For the CDR3, the DNA is TGTGCCAGCAGCGTTCCCCAGGCACAGAACACCGGGGAGCTGTTTTTT. Protein: CASSVPQAQNTGELFF.

In its sample, this clonotype was seen a few times. The rearrangement uses TRBV4-1 and TRBJ1-1; D ambiguous. The ends were cut back, 0 bases at V and 6 bases at J, with 5 bases in the middle. CDR1 is MGHRA, CDR2 YSYEKL, per germline. The CDR3 has 12 residues. The DNA of the CDR3 is TGCGCCAGCAGCCAAGATCCCCCTGAAGCTTTCTTT. It yields the protein CASSQDPPEAFF.

V and J are TRBV20-1 and TRBJ2-1, with no clear D. The V end was cut by 1 base, the J end by 8 bases, with 9 bases between. From germline, CDR1 is DFQATT and CDR2 SNEGSKA (reference sequence). The CDR3 sequence is 12 residues long. The CDR3 sequence is CSARGVEYEQFF. CDR3 in DNA: TGCAGTGCTAGAGGTGTAGAATATGAGCAGTTCTTC.

The V and J genes are TRBV19 and TRBJ1-6; a possible D gene is TRBD1 (5 bases). The V end was cut by 1 base, the J end by 13 bases, with 23 bases between. Germline values: CDR1 LNHDA, CDR2 SQIVND (reference sequence). This CDR3 contains 17 residues. The CDR3 is CASSIAGQQLKTVPLHF. As DNA, the CDR3 is TGTGCCAGTAGTATAGCCGGACAACAGCTGAAGACGGTGCCCCTCCACTTT.

The rearrangement joins TRBV3-1 to TRBJ2-7; D is tentatively TRBD1 or TRBD2 (6 bases each). The V end lost 3 bases, the J end lost 3 bases, and 18 bases lay between the germline ends. Germline V CDR1 and CDR2: LGHDT, YNNKEL (reference sequence). The CDR3 runs 16 residues. CDR3 in amino acids: CASSQGGDPLYYEQYF. The CDR3 nucleotides read TGTGCCAGCAGCCAGGGGGGCGACCCCCTCTACTACGAGCAGTACTTC.

CDR3 in DNA: TGCGCCAGCAGCCAAAGTTCCGAGCAATACAATGAGCAGTTCTTC. Protein sequence: CASSQSSEQYNEQFF. The rearrangement joins TRBV4-1 to TRBJ2-1; D unresolved. V was cut by 2 bases and J by 4 bases, with 12 bases left in between. The CDR3 has 15 amino acids. Germline V gene lookup returns CDR1 MGHRA and CDR2 YSYEKL.